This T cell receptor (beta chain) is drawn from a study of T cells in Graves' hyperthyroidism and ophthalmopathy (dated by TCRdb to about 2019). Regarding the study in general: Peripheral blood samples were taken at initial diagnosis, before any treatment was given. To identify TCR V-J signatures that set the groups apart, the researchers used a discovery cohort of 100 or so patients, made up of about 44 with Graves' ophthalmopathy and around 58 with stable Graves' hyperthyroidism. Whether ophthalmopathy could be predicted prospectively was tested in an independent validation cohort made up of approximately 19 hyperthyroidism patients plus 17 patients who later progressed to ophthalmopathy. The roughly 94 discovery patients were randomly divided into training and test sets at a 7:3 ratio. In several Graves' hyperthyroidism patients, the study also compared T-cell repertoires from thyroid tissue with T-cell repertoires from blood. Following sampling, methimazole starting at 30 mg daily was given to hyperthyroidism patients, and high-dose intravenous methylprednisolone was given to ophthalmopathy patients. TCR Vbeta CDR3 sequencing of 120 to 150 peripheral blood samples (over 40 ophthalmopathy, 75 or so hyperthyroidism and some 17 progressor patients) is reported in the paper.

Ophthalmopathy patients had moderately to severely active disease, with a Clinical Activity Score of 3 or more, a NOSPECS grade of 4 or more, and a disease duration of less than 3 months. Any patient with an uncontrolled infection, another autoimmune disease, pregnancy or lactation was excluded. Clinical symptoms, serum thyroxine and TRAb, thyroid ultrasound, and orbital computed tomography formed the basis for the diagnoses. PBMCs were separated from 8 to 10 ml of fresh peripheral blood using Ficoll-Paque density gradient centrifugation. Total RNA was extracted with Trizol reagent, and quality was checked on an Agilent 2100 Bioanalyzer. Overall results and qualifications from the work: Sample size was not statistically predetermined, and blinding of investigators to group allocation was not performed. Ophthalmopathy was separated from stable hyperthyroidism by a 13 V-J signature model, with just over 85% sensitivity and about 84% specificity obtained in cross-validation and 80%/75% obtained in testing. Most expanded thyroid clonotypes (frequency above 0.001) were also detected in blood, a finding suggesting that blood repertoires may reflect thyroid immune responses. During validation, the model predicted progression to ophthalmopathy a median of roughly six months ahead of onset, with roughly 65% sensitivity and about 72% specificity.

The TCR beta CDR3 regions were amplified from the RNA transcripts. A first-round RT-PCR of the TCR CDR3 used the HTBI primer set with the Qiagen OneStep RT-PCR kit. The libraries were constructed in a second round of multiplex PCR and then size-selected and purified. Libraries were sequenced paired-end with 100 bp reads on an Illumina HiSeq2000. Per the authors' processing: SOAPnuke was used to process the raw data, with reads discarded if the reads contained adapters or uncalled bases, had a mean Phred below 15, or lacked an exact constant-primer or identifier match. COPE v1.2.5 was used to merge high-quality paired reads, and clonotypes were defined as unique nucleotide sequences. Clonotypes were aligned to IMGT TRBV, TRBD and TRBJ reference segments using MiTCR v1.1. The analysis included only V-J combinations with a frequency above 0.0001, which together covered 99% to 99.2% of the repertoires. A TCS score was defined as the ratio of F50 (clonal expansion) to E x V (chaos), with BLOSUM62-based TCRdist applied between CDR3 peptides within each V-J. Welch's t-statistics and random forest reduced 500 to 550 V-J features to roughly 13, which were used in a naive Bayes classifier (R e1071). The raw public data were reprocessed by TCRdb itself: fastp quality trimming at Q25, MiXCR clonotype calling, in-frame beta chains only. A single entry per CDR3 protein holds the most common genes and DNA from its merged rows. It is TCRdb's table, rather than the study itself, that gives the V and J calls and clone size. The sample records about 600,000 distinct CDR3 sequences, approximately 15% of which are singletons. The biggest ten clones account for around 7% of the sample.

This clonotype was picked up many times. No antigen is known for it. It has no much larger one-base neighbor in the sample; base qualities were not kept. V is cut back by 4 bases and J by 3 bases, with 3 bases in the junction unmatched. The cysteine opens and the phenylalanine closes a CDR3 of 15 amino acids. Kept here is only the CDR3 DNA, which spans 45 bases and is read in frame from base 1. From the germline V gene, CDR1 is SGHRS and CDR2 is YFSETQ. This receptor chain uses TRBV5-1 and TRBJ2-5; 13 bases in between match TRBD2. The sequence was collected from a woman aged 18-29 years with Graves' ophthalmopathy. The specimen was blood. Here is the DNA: TGCGCCAGCAGCCGCGGGACTAGCGGGAAAGAGACCCAGTACTTC. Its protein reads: CASSRGTSGKETQYF.